Listed here are 29 T cell receptor beta chains from one sample, sequenced in a study of T cell repertoires in cytomegalovirus infection. Each CDR3 protein is one row after TCRdb ran MiXCR on the reads. The sample yields some 600,000 distinct CDR3 sequences, approximately 24% seen once. The sequencing sample was made of CD8+ T cells from PBMCs. The receptors were gathered from a human donor in good health (CMV status not recorded). Some clones in this sample may be carry-over from other donors' samples.

V and J are TRBV27 and TRBJ2-3; D gene uncertain. V lost 6 bases and J lost 3, with 13 bases in between. CDR3 length equals 14 residues. The V gene's germline CDR1 is MNHEY and CDR2 SMNVEV (reference sequence). Written as DNA, the CDR3 is TGTGCCAGCAGCATGTCAAGGTCTACAGATACGCAGTATTTT. It codes for CASSMSRSTDTQYF.

The genes are TRBV2 and TRBJ2-4, with a weak D call TRBD2 (7 bases). CDR3 length: 17 amino acids. Trimming cost V 2 bases and J 6 bases, with 20 bases left between them. CDR1 is SNHLY, CDR2 FYNNEI, per germline. CDR3 DNA: TGTGCCAGCAGTGAATTAAGAGGGGGGGAGGGCCGAAACATTCAGTACTTC. Its translation: CASSELRGGEGRNIQYF.

The chain is built from TRBV6-1 and TRBJ1-5; a possible D gene is TRBD1 (5 bases). Trimming took off 2 bases at V and 3 bases at J, with 11 bases between the two ends. The CDR3 contains 15 residues. Germline CDR1 reads MNHNS; CDR2 reads SASEGT. As DNA, the CDR3 is TGTGCCAGCAGTGAATGGCAGGGCCTCAATCAGCCCCAGCATTTT. Translated, it gives CASSEWQGLNQPQHF.

The V call is TRBV6-1, the J call TRBJ2-7; tentatively, D is TRBD1 or TRBD2 (5 bases each). Per the germline V gene, CDR1 is MNHNS and CDR2 is SASEGT. The V and J ends lost 2 bases and 4 bases respectively, with 12 bases between them. The CDR3 extends over 14 amino acids. CDR3 loop: CASSERDRLYEQYV. DNA for the CDR3: TGTGCCAGCAGTGAACGGGACCGACTTTACGAGCAGTACGTC.

The chain couples TRBV7-2 to TRBJ2-3; a weak D match, TRBD1 (6 bases). Trimming left V 4 bases short and J 4 bases short, with 15 bases between. This CDR3 has 15 amino acids. CDR1 and CDR2 (germline): SGHTA, FQGNSA. CDR3 coding DNA: TGTGCCAGCAGCTACGAGGGGGATTGGGCAGATACGCAGTATTTT. Protein sequence: CASSYEGDWADTQYF.

A few counts support this clonotype. This chain joins TRBV2 and TRBJ2-3, with no clear D. Germline V gene data show CDR1 as SNHLY and CDR2 as FYNNEI. V dropped 8 bases and J dropped 5 bases, with 14 bases sitting between them. The CDR3 length is 13 residues. Here the CDR3 DNA reads TGTGCCAGCCAAAATCCTTCCGAAGATACGCAGTATTTT. Its protein product is CASQNPSEDTQYF.

The rearrangement links TRBV6-8 to TRBJ2-1; the D gene is possibly TRBD2 (6 bases). Germline loops: CDR1 MNHGY, CDR2 SAAAGT. V dropped 5 bases and J dropped 9 bases, with 17 bases sitting between them. The length of the CDR3 is 14 residues. CDR3 bases: TGTGCCAGCAGTGGCCCAGCGGAGGGAGGTGAGCAGTTCTTC. Encoded protein: CASSGPAEGGEQFF.

The chain recombines TRBV12-3 or TRBV12-4 with TRBJ2-7; no definite D call. CDR3 length: 13 amino acids. Trimming took 7 bases from V and 3 from J, leaving 13 bases between them. The CDR3 region is CASTPDGDYEQYF. In DNA, the CDR3 is TGTGCCAGCACCCCGGACGGTGACTACGAGCAGTACTTC.

This clonotype turned up a few times. The chain recombines TRBV29-1 with TRBJ2-1, with 7 bases aligning to TRBD2. The V segment lost 0 bases and the J segment 12 bases; nucleotides outside the gene matches: 14. The germline gives CDR1 SQVTM, CDR2 ANQGSEA. This CDR3 contains 15 residues. DNA of the CDR3: TGCAGCGTTGAAGATGGAGTCCTAGCGGTCCAGGGGCAGTTCTTC. It is translated as CSVEDGVLAVQGQFF.

This clonotype was seen many times. CDR3 in amino acids: CASSYPGHSTAGELFF. DNA for the CDR3: TGTGCCAGCAGCTATCCGGGACACTCAACCGCCGGGGAGCTGTTTTTT. The chain uses TRBV11-3 and TRBJ2-2; D perhaps matches TRBD1 (6 bases). The V and J ends lost 4 bases and 6 bases respectively, with 18 bases between them. The CDR3 sequence is 16 residues long. Germline CDR1 SGHNT, CDR2 YENEEA. The entire variable domain, with the rest obtained from reference TRBV11-3 and TRBJ2-2, is as follows: EAGVVQSPRYKIIEKKQPVAFWCNPISGHNTLYWYLQNLGQGPELLIRYENEEAVDDSQLPKDRFSAERLKGVDSTLKIQPAELGDSAVYLCASSYPGHSTAGELFFGEGSRLTVL.

This chain joins TRBV29-1 and TRBJ1-2; D gene uncertain. Germline CDR1 and CDR2: SQVTM and ANQGSEA. The V end was cut by 1 base, the J end by 4 bases, with 16 bases between. This CDR3 spans 15 amino acids. The CDR3 protein is CSVEVRVGGGYGYTF. For the CDR3, the DNA is TGCAGCGTTGAAGTTCGAGTCGGCGGTGGCTATGGCTACACCTTC.

This rearrangement joins TRBV6-5 to TRBJ1-5, with a tentative D call TRBD1 (5 bases). CDR1 and CDR2 from the germline V gene are MNHEY and SVGAGI. This CDR3 region has 13 residues. V lost 8 bases to trimming and J lost 0 bases, with 8 bases between them. The CDR3 bases are TGTGCCAGCGGGGGAAATAGCAATCAGCCCCAGCATTTT. Encoded protein: CASGGNSNQPQHF.

This clonotype has a handful of counts. V is TRBV6-6 and J is TRBJ1-2; D is possibly TRBD1 (6 bases). The CDR3 has 15 residues. Germline CDR1 and CDR2: MNHNY and SVGAGI (reference sequence). Trimming took 0 bases from V and 3 from J, leaving 11 bases between them. In DNA form, the CDR3 reads TGTGCCAGCAGTTACTCGAGGGGGTCTTACTATGGCTACACCTTC. Encoded protein: CASSYSRGSYYGYTF.

This clonotype showed up just a few times. V is TRBV2 and J is TRBJ2-1; the match to TRBD2 covers 8 bases. J gave up 7 bases and V 3 bases, and 14 bases lay outside the gene matches. The CDR3 loop spans 17 amino acids. Germline-derived CDR1 and CDR2 are SNHLY and FYNNEI. CDR3 bases: TGTGCCAGCAGTGACCCTTCCGAACGGGGGGGCAAAAATGAGCAGTTCTTC. Protein: CASSDPSERGGKNEQFF.

The chain has TRBV7-2 and TRBJ2-7, with 7 bases matching TRBD1. The V and J ends lost 5 bases and 3 bases, in that order; junction bases with no gene match: 16. CDR3 length: 17 amino acids. From germline, CDR1 is SGHTA and CDR2 FQGNSA. This chain's CDR3 is CASSPPPRDRDNYEQYF. The CDR3 DNA reads TGTGCCAGCAGCCCCCCCCCGAGAGACAGGGACAACTACGAGCAGTACTTC.

Note on this clonotype: A much larger clone lies one base from this, so it may be a read error. The V and J genes are TRBV12-5 and TRBJ2-4, with D tentatively TRBD1 or TRBD2 (5 bases each). Trimming pared 7 bases from V and 7 bases from J, leaving 14 bases between. This CDR3 region has 13 residues. Germline CDR1 LGHNT, CDR2 FRNRAP. The CDR3 DNA is TGTGCTAGTGATCAGACAGCGGAGAACATTCAGTACTTC. It encodes CASDQTAENIQYF.

The chain carries TRBV29-1 and TRBJ2-1, with a weak D call TRBD1 (6 bases). The length of the CDR3 is 12 residues. Trimming removed 3 bases from V and 7 bases from J, with 10 bases in between. CDR1 SQVTM and CDR2 ANQGSEA come from the germline V gene. For the CDR3, the DNA is TGCAGCGTTGAGATAGGGGGTAATGAGCAGTTCTTC. Translation gives CSVEIGGNEQFF.

V and J are TRBV20-1 and TRBJ2-7; possibly TRBD1 for D (5 bases). The V gene's germline CDR1 is DFQATT and CDR2 SNEGSKA (reference sequence). The CDR3 extends over 14 amino acids. V lost 3 bases to trimming and J lost 3 bases, with 15 bases between them. The CDR3 reads CSARSPQGFYEQYF. The DNA for the CDR3 is TGCAGTGCTAGGAGCCCCCAGGGCTTCTACGAGCAGTACTTC.

This clonotype appeared a few times. This chain connects TRBV15 to TRBJ2-3, with 8 bases identical to TRBD2. This CDR3 region has 15 residues. V was pared by 5 bases and J by 5 bases, with 9 bases of the junction left unmatched. Looked up from germline, CDR1 is LNHNV and CDR2 is YYDKDF (reference sequence). CDR3 nucleotides: TGTGCCACCAGCGGTACGGGGGGGCAGGGAGATACGCAGTATTTT. The encoded protein is CATSGTGGQGDTQYF. The full variable domain, completed using reference TRBV15 and TRBJ2-3, is DAMVIQNPRYQVTQFGKPVTLSCSQTLNHNVMYWYQQKSSQAPKLLFHYYDKDFNNEADTPDNFQSRRPNTSFCFLDIRSPGLGDTAMYLCATSGTGGQGDTQYFGPGTRLTVL.

The chain carries TRBV28 and TRBJ2-5; 14 bases match TRBD2. V shed 6 bases and J 0 bases; nucleotides not matched to a gene: 6. Germline V lookup: CDR1 MDHEN, CDR2 SYDVKM. The CDR3 covers 17 residues. The CDR3 bases are TGTGCCAGCAGCACGGGACTAGCGGGGGCGTACCAAGAGACCCAGTACTTC. This gives the protein CASSTGLAGAYQETQYF.

This clonotype was detected many times. The chain couples TRBV10-2 to TRBJ2-1, with D tentatively TRBD2 (5 bases). Trimming took 1 base from V and 1 from J, leaving 11 bases between them. The CDR3 length is 16 residues. CDR1 is WSHSY and CDR2 is SAAADI in the germline V gene. CDR3 amino acids: CASSELGDGSYNEQFF. The DNA of the CDR3 is TGCGCCAGCAGTGAGTTGGGAGATGGGTCCTACAATGAGCAGTTCTTC.

The chain employs TRBV10-3 and TRBJ2-1; D unresolved. The CDR3 covers 14 residues. Trimming shortened V by 7 bases and J by 8 bases, and 18 bases separated the two germline ends. Germline loops: CDR1 ENHRY, CDR2 SYGVKD. CDR3 sequence: CAITSQRPWDEQFF. CDR3 sequence (DNA): TGTGCCATCACCAGCCAACGGCCCTGGGATGAGCAGTTCTTC.

The rearrangement joins TRBV2 to TRBJ1-3, with a possible D match to TRBD1 (5 bases). CDR3 length equals 16 residues. Germline V gene sequence: CDR1 SNHLY, CDR2 FYNNEI. V was clipped by 0 bases and J by 0 bases, with 9 bases between them. As DNA, the CDR3 is TGTGCCAGCAGTGAAGCCCAGACAGACTCTGGAAACACCATATATTTT. This gives the protein CASSEAQTDSGNTIYF.

This clonotype was observed a handful of times. The chain has TRBV7-9 and TRBJ2-5; 9 nucleotides line up with TRBD2. The CDR3 contains 16 residues. Germline V CDR1 and CDR2: SEHNR, FQNEAQ (reference sequence). After removal of 5 bases from V and 3 bases from J, the junction contained 10 bases not matched to a gene. The CDR3 coding sequence is TGTGCCAGCAGCACCCGTAGCGGGGGAACGAAAGAGACCCAGTACTTC. Translated: CASSTRSGGTKETQYF.

The chain recombines TRBV7-6 with TRBJ2-5; D ambiguous. Trimming took off 4 bases at V and 2 bases at J, with 14 bases between the two ends. The germline gives CDR1 SGHVS, CDR2 FNYEAQ. This CDR3 spans 15 amino acids. The CDR3 coding sequence is TGTGCCAGCAGCTCAAAACTATACAAACAAGAGACCCAGTACTTC. Protein sequence: CASSSKLYKQETQYF.

This rearrangement joins TRBV5-6 to TRBJ1-1, with D possibly matching TRBD1 (6 bases). V was clipped by 4 bases and J by 6 bases, with 13 bases between them. The CDR3 is made up of 13 amino acids. Germline CDR1 reads SGHDT; CDR2 reads YYEEEE. Here the CDR3 reads CASSTGPGAEAFF. The CDR3 region has the DNA TGTGCCAGCAGCACGGGCCCAGGGGCTGAAGCTTTCTTT.

The table lists this clonotype with a count of one. This sequence may be a read error, since a much larger clone differs from it by one base. The chain employs TRBV11-1 and TRBJ2-3, with D hard to call. The CDR3 totals 12 residues. With 2 bases removed from V and 6 bases from J, the gap between germline ends came to 6 bases. Germline-derived CDR1 and CDR2 are SGHAT and FQDESV (reference sequence). CDR3 amino acids: CASSLWIDTQYF. DNA of the CDR3: TGTGCCAGCAGCTTATGGATTGATACGCAGTATTTT.

This clonotype was observed a handful of times. The V call is TRBV6-6, the J call TRBJ2-7; no clear D gene. This CDR3 has 13 amino acids. The germline V gene encodes CDR1 MNHNY and CDR2 SVGAGI (reference sequence). V was clipped by 5 bases and J by 3 bases, with 11 bases between them. CDR3 DNA sequence: TGTGCCAGCAGTGCAAGGAACAGCTACGAGCAGTACGTC. Translation gives CASSARNSYEQYV.

This chain joins TRBV7-9 and TRBJ2-3; 14 nucleotides align to TRBD2. CDR1 SEHNR and CDR2 FQNEAQ come from the germline V gene (reference sequence). The J segment lost 5 bases and the V segment lost 6 bases, leaving 4 bases of the junction unmatched. The CDR3 length is 15 residues. CDR3 residues: CASSSGTSGGDTQYF. CDR3 sequence (DNA): TGTGCCAGCAGTTCCGGGACTAGCGGGGGAGATACGCAGTATTTT.